This section outlines one T cell receptor (delta chain) sequence together with its context. The target of this receptor is not known. Base quality data are lacking; no much larger clone is found one base away. Trimming leaves V shorter by 1 base and J shorter by 8 bases, with the junction holding 14 bases beyond the gene matches. The CDR3 sequence holds 17 residues, the cysteine and phenylalanine included. Of the read, only the CDR3 DNA is kept; its 51 bases are in frame from base 1. The germline V gene supplies CDR1 GEAIGNYY and CDR2 EKD. Sequencing took place on an Illumina MiSeq. TCRdb reprocessed the public reads with the caller CATT; rows with the same DNA were merged afterwards. The sample includes about 7,000 delta-chain clones, with around 0.6% observed a single time. 15% of the sample is in the top ten clones. The data originate from a study of gamma-delta chains in newborns, infants, children (dated by TCRdb to about 2019). In terms of the full investigation: In the study title, it is stated that polyclonal expansion of innate gammadelta T cells is driven by microbial exposure immediately after birth. How innate gammadelta T cell populations in human newborns were shaped by microbial exposure immediately after birth was investigated in the study.

Sequenced material: blood. The clonotype comes from a child who was a newborn, infant or young child, either healthy, febrile or measles-vaccinated (not recorded which). The receptor chain draws on TRDV2 and TRDJ2, and TRDD3 matches 8 of the central bases. The CDR3 sequence is CACDTLGATILGAQLFF. The DNA is as follows: TGTGCCTGTGACACACTGGGGGCTACAATTTTGGGCGCACAACTCTTCTTT.